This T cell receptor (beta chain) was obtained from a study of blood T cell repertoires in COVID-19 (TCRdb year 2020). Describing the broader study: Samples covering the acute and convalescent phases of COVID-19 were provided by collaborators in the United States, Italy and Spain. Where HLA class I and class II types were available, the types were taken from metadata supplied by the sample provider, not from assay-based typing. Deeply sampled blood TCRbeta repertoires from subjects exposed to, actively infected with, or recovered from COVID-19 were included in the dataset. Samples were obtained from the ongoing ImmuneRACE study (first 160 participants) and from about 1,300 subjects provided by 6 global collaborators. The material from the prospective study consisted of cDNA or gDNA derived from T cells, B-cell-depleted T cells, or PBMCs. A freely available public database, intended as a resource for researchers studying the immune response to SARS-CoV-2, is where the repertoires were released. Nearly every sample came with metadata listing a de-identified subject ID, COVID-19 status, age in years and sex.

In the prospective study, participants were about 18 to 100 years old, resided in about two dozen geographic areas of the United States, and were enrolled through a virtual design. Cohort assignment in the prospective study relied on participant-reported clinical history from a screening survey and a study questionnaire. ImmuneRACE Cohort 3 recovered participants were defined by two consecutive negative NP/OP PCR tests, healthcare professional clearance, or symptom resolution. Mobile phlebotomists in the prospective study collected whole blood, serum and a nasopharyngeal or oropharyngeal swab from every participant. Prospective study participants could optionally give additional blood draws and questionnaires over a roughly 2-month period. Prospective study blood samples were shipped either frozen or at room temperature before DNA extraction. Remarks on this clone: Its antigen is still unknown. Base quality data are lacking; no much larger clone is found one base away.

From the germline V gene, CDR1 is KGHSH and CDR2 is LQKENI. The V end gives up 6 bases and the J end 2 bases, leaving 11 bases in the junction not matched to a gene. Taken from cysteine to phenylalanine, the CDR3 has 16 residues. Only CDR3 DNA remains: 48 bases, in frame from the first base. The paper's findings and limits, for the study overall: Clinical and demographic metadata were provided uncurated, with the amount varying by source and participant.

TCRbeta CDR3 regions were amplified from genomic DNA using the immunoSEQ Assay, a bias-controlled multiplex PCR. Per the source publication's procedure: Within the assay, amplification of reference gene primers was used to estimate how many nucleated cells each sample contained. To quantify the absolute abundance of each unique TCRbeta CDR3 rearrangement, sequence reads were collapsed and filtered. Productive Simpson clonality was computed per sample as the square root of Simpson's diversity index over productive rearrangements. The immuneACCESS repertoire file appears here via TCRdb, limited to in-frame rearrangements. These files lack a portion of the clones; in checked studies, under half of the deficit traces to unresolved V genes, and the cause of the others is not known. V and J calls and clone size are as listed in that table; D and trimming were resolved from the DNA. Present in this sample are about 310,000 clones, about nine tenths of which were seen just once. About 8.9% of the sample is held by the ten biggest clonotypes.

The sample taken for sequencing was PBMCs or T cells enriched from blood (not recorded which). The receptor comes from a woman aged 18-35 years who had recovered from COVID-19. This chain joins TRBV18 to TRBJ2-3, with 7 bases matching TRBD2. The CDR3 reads CASSLSGRAITDTQYF. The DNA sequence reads TGTGCCAGCTCGCTGTCTGGGAGGGCCATCACAGATACGCAGTATTTT.